This T cell receptor (beta chain) derives from a study of T cell repertoires in cytomegalovirus infection. A word on this clonotype: Antigen: not known.

TCRdb independently ran MiXCR on the reads; one entry per CDR3 protein. Here the sample spans about 350,000 distinct CDR3 sequences, around a third being singletons. Germline V gives CDR1 ENHRY, CDR2 SYGVKD. V trimming: 10 bases; J trimming: 5 bases; junction bases outside the gene matches: 4. There are 11 residues in the CDR3. The sequenced sample was cultured PBMCs, obtained from culture after CMV antigen stimulation. The chain recombines TRBV10-3 with TRBJ2-5; 7 nucleotides agree with TRBD1. The TCR originated in a human donor in good health (CMV status not recorded). Some clones in this sample may be carry-over from other donors' samples. CDR3 in DNA: TGTGCCACCAGGGGGATTGAGACCCAGTACTTC. Amino acids: CATRGIETQYF.